The next 23 T cell receptor beta chains were all read from a single sample in a study of metastatic and nonmetastatic thyroid tumors. TCRdb reprocessed the PCR reads using MiXCR. The sample lists roughly 65,000 clones; 14% were seen once. Patients had received no treatment of any kind before thyroid surgery. The specimen was blood. These receptors all come from a male donor with papillary thyroid cancer or a benign thyroid nodule (not recorded which). Some clones in this sample may be carry-over from other donors' samples.

A remark on this clone: A much larger clone is a single base away; this may be a read error. The same CDR3 arises from other DNA sequences in this sample as well. The chain employs TRBV7-3 and TRBJ2-5; D gene uncertain. This CDR3 spans 19 amino acids. Per the germline V gene, CDR1 is SGHTA and CDR2 is FQGTGA. V was clipped by 0 bases and J by 5 bases, with 25 bases between them. CDR3 sequence: CASSLTGIGSATLRETQYF. As DNA, the CDR3 is TGTGCCAGCAGCTTAACGGGGATCGGATCAGCGACCCTCCGTGAGACCCAGTACTTC. Supplemented by reference TRBV7-3 and TRBJ2-5, the full variable domain reads GAGVSQTPSNKVTEKGKYVELRCDPISGHTALYWYRQSLGQGPEFLIYFQGTGAADDSGLPNDRFFAVRPEGSVSTLKIQRTERGDSAVYLCASSLTGIGSATLRETQYFGPGTRLLVL.

The table lists this clone with many counts. The rearrangement links TRBV6-5 to TRBJ1-1; TRBD1 agrees at 10 bases. Germline V CDR1 and CDR2: MNHEY, SVGAGI. V shed 4 bases, J shed 4 bases, and the junction held 12 bases outside the gene matches. The CDR3 runs to 17 residues. The CDR3 region has the DNA TGTGCCAGCAGTTTCTTTACGCCGGGACAGGGGAGCACTGAAGCTTTCTTT. Its translation is CASSFFTPGQGSTEAFF.

This clone has a count of ten or more. This chain joins TRBV27 and TRBJ1-5, with D hard to call. Germline CDR1 MNHEY, CDR2 SMNVEV (reference sequence). This CDR3 contains 14 residues. The V end was cut by 6 bases, the J end by 5 bases, with 14 bases between. CDR3 sequence reads: CASSLGSVHQPQHF. CDR3 in DNA: TGTGCCAGCAGCCTCGGGTCCGTCCATCAGCCCCAGCATTTT.

This clone appeared many times. The V call is TRBV5-8, the J call TRBJ2-3; D remains unclear. The V end was cut by 2 bases, the J end by 1 base, with 11 bases between. Germline V CDR1 and CDR2: SGHTS, YDEGEE. This CDR3 spans 15 amino acids. CDR3 DNA sequence: TGTGCCAGCAGCTTCCCCGGATATCGCACAGATACGCAGTATTTT. This encodes CASSFPGYRTDTQYF. Full variable domain (outside the CDR3, taken from reference TRBV5-8 and TRBJ2-3): EAGVTQSPTHLIKTRGQQATLRCSPISGHTSVYWYQQALGLGLQFLLWYDEGEERNRGNFPPRFSGRQFPNYSSELNVNALELEDSALYLCASSFPGYRTDTQYFGPGTRLTVL.

The chain employs TRBV20-1 and TRBJ2-7; D is uncertain. The CDR3 runs to 11 residues. Trimming left V 3 bases short and J 2 bases short, with 5 bases between. Germline CDR1 reads DFQATT; CDR2 reads SNEGSKA (reference sequence). The CDR3 reads CSASGPYEQYF. CDR3 sequence (DNA): TGCAGTGCTAGCGGACCCTACGAGCAGTACTTC.

In this sample, this clone turned up many times. The V call is TRBV15, the J call TRBJ1-2; D is undetermined. Trimming left V 0 bases short and J 8 bases short, with 13 bases between. The CDR3 spans 14 residues. Germline CDR1 and CDR2: LNHNV and YYDKDF (reference sequence). The CDR3, as DNA: TGTGCCACCAGCAGAGATCGAGGAGTTGGGGGCTACACCTTC. It is translated as CATSRDRGVGGYTF.

This clone was seen repeatedly, ten times or more. The chain has TRBV9 and TRBJ2-1, with TRBD2 matching over 10 bases. The CDR3 has 16 residues. The germline CDR1 and CDR2 sequences are SGDLS and YYNGEE. The ends lost 4 bases at V and 6 bases at J; junction bases unmatched: 10. The CDR3 sequence is CASSPNLAGVANEQFF. The CDR3 nucleotides are TGTGCCAGCAGCCCCAATCTAGCGGGAGTCGCCAATGAGCAGTTCTTC.

In its sample, this clone was seen a few times. A much larger clone differs from this one at a single base, so this may be a read error. The chain carries TRBV2 and TRBJ1-4; 7 bases fit TRBD1. This CDR3 is built from 14 residues. CDR1 and CDR2 from the germline V gene are SNHLY and FYNNEI. The junction had 6 bases not matched to a gene; V was cut back by 7 bases and J by 4 bases. DNA for the CDR3: TGTGCCAGCATCCGGGACAGCATTAATGAAAAACTGTTTTTT. It encodes CASIRDSINEKLFF. The entire variable domain, with the rest obtained from reference TRBV2 and TRBJ1-4, is as follows: EPEVTQTPSHQVTQMGQEVILRCVPISNHLYFYWYRQILGQKVEFLVSFYNNEISEKSEIFDDQFSVERPDGSNFTLKIRSTKLEDSAMYFCASIRDSINEKLFFGSGTQLSVL.

Many counts were recorded for this clone. V is TRBV12-3 or TRBV12-4 and J is TRBJ2-4; D might be TRBD2 (6 bases). The CDR3 is 16 residues long. Trimming stripped 5 bases from V and 0 bases from J, with 14 bases between. CDR3 nucleotides: TGTGCCAGCAGTCCTGAGCGGGTCATAGCCAAAAACATTCAGTACTTC. Translation gives CASSPERVIAKNIQYF.

In its sample, this clone was seen many times. The CDR3 sequence: CASSEGQEPYEQYF. The CDR3, as DNA: TGCGCCAGCAGCGAGGGACAGGAGCCCTACGAGCAGTACTTC. V gene TRBV5-1 combines with J gene TRBJ2-7; TRBD1 agrees at 8 bases. This CDR3 region has 14 residues. Looked up from germline, CDR1 is SGHRS and CDR2 is YFSETQ. J was trimmed by 2 bases and V by 4 bases; bases with no gene match: 5.

This clone has a count of ten or more. The chain couples TRBV6-2 or TRBV6-3 to TRBJ1-5; 9 bases map to TRBD1. Germline loops: CDR1 MNHEY, CDR2 SVGEGT. After removal of 4 bases from V and 4 bases from J, the junction contained 2 bases not matched to a gene. The CDR3 runs 14 residues. CDR3 DNA: TGTGCCAGCAGTTGGGGACAGGGTAATCAGCCCCAGCATTTT. Translated, it gives CASSWGQGNQPQHF.

This clone was seen at least ten times. CDR3 sequence (DNA): TGTGCCAGCAGCGGTGGACTAGCGGGATATGAGCAGTTCTTC. This gives the protein CASSGGLAGYEQFF. This rearrangement joins TRBV7-8 to TRBJ2-1; 12 bases fit TRBD2. Looked up from germline, CDR1 is SGHVS and CDR2 is FQNEAQ. V shed 5 bases, J shed 8 bases, and the junction held 4 bases outside the gene matches. The CDR3 sequence is 14 residues long. The entire variable domain, with the rest obtained from reference TRBV7-8 and TRBJ2-1, is as follows: GAGVSQSPRYKVAKRGQDVALRCDPISGHVSLFWYQQALGQGPEFLTYFQNEAQLDKSGLPSDRFFAERPEGSVSTLKIQRTQQEDSAVYLCASSGGLAGYEQFFGPGTRLTVL.

There are many counts of this clone. V and J are TRBV20-1 and TRBJ2-1; 7 nucleotides agree with TRBD2. J was trimmed by 5 bases and V by 3 bases; bases with no gene match: 10. Germline values: CDR1 DFQATT, CDR2 SNEGSKA (reference sequence). The CDR3 consists of 15 residues. The CDR3 DNA is TGCAGTGCTAGTCTCTCGGGAGGATCCAACAATGAGCAGTTCTTC. This gives the protein CSASLSGGSNNEQFF.

This clone was observed many times. The chain recombines TRBV13 with TRBJ2-2; D gene unclear. In germline, CDR1 is PRHDT, CDR2 FYEKMQ (reference sequence). The CDR3 covers 17 residues. The ends were cut back, 2 bases at V and 7 bases at J, with 20 bases in the middle. For the CDR3, the DNA is TGTGCCAGCAGCTTATCCTATGGGCGGCGAGGTGTCGGGGAGCTGTTTTTT. As protein: CASSLSYGRRGVGELFF.

This clone was observed at least ten times. This chain connects TRBV10-3 to TRBJ2-5, with 9 bases aligning to TRBD1. V was pared by 8 bases and J by 4 bases, with 5 bases of the junction left unmatched. Germline loops: CDR1 ENHRY, CDR2 SYGVKD. This CDR3 comprises 13 residues. CDR3 sequence: CAIGTGRVETQYF. CDR3 coding DNA: TGTGCCATCGGGACAGGGCGGGTAGAGACCCAGTACTTC.

This clone appeared many times. The CDR3 DNA is TGTGCCAGCAGTCGGGGGGGCGGGGAGACCCAGTACTTC. Residues: CASSRGGGETQYF. The chain combines TRBV28 with TRBJ2-5; 8 bases map to TRBD2. Germline V CDR1 and CDR2: MDHEN, SYDVKM. Trimming at V came to 5 bases and at J to 5 bases, leaving 4 bases not matched to a gene. This CDR3 is built from 13 residues. The full variable domain, completed using reference TRBV28 and TRBJ2-5, is DVKVTQSSRYLVKRTGEKVFLECVQDMDHENMFWYRQDPGLGLRLIYFSYDVKMKEKGDIPEGYSVSREKKERFSLILESASTNQTSMYLCASSRGGGETQYFGPGTRLLVL.

By frequency in the sample, this clone is medium-sized. CDR3 loop: CATRGTYEQYV. CDR3 nucleotides: TGTGCCACCAGGGGTACCTACGAGCAGTACGTC. The V call is TRBV10-3, the J call TRBJ2-7; perhaps TRBD1 as D (6 bases). Germline V gives CDR1 ENHRY, CDR2 SYGVKD. This CDR3 comprises 11 residues. With 10 bases removed from V and 2 bases from J, the gap between germline ends came to 9 bases.

This clone was detected many times. This rearrangement joins TRBV6-2 or TRBV6-3 to TRBJ2-3; D might be TRBD2 (7 bases). V was trimmed by 8 bases and J by 2 bases, leaving 14 bases between them. Germline CDR1 is MNHEY and CDR2 is SVGEGT. CDR3 length: 14 residues. CDR3 protein: CASGGASPTDTQYF. The CDR3 bases are TGTGCCAGCGGGGGGGCGTCCCCCACAGATACGCAGTATTTT.

Details on this clone: Relative to the germline gene, one junction end is altered; a read error may explain this. The chain carries TRBV27 and TRBJ1-5, with TRBD1 as a possible D gene (6 bases). The germline gives CDR1 MNHEY, CDR2 SMNVEV (reference sequence). The CDR3 is made up of 15 amino acids. The CDR3 protein is CAISPRPGADRPQHF. The CDR3 DNA follows: TGTGCCATCAGTCCGAGACCGGGGGCGGATCGGCCCCAGCATTTT.

This clone was detected ten times or more. This CDR3 reads CASSQLAGEDTQYF. Written as DNA, the CDR3 is TGCGCCAGCAGCCAACTAGCGGGAGAAGATACGCAGTATTTT. The chain links TRBV4-1 to TRBJ2-3; 10 nucleotides line up with TRBD2. Germline lookup yields CDR1 MGHRA and CDR2 YSYEKL. The CDR3 runs to 14 residues. V shed 2 bases and J 5 bases; nucleotides not matched to a gene: 1.

This clone was detected ten times or more. The chain couples TRBV10-2 to TRBJ1-6; maybe TRBD1 (5 bases). The germline V and J ends were trimmed by 2 bases and 6 bases, with 14 bases remaining between them. Germline lookup yields CDR1 WSHSY and CDR2 SAAADI. The length of the CDR3 is 16 residues. CDR3 residues: CASSEIAGGVNSPLHF. CDR3 nucleotide sequence: TGCGCCAGCAGTGAGATTGCGGGGGGAGTTAATTCACCCCTCCACTTT.

This clone has a count of ten or more. This sequence joins TRBV12-5 and TRBJ2-1; maybe TRBD2 (5 bases). V was pared by 0 bases and J by 3 bases, with 15 bases between. Looked up from germline, CDR1 is LGHNT and CDR2 is FRNRAP. The CDR3 extends over 17 amino acids. The CDR3 reads CASGLVMSHRDYNEQFF. DNA of the CDR3: TGTGCTAGTGGTTTGGTAATGAGTCACCGGGACTACAATGAGCAGTTCTTC.

This clone was observed at least ten times. The genes are TRBV4-2 and TRBJ2-3; a possible D gene is TRBD2 (6 bases). The CDR3 totals 16 residues. The germline V and J ends were trimmed by 4 bases and 1 base, with 15 bases remaining between them. The germline CDR1 and CDR2 sequences are LGHNA and YNFKEQ. CDR3 region: CASSPTGTGGTDTQYF. The CDR3 nucleotides are TGTGCCAGCAGCCCCACCGGGACTGGAGGCACAGATACGCAGTATTTT.